This T cell receptor (beta chain) derives from a study of T-cell memory formation after mild COVID-19. Study-wide findings and caveats: That cross-reactive memory joined was suggested by some responding clones appearing in pre-infection memory. Second-wave clones with a day 37 peak had unconfirmed SARS-CoV-2 specificity. The main location of contracting CD4+ clones was CM and EM, and that of contracting CD8+ clones was EMRA.

Using constant-segment primers, 5'RACE produced TCR alpha and TCR beta cDNA libraries carrying sample barcodes and UMIs. TCRdb recomputed calls from the 5' RACE reads with MiXCR, one row per CDR3 protein. The table includes roughly 300,000 distinct CDR3 sequences, roughly 15% detected once. Trimming removed 4 bases from V and 3 bases from J, with 13 bases in between. CDR1 SGHRS and CDR2 YFSETQ come from the germline V gene. The CDR3 is made up of 15 amino acids. A remark on this clonotype: Its cognate antigen is unknown.

The sequencing input was PBMCs or a T cell subset sorted from them (not recorded which). V usage is TRBV5-1 and J usage is TRBJ1-4; the D is unclear. This clonotype was sampled from a man aged 18 to 30 who had mild COVID-19 (a few samples of this study predate the infection). Cell type and time point are not known. CDR3 sequence (DNA): TGCGCCAGCAGCCCCGGGTCGGCGGCTAATGAAAAACTGTTTTTT. Its translation: CASSPGSAANEKLFF.